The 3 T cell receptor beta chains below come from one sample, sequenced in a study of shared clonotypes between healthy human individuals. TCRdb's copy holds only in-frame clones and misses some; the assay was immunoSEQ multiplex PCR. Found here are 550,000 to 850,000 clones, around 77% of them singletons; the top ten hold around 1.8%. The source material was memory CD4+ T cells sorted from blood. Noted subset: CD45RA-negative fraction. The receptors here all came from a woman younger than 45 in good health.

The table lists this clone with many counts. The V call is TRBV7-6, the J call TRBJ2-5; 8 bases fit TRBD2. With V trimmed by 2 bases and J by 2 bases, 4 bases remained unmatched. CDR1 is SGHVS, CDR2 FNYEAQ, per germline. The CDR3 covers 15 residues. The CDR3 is CASSLLAGTQETQYF. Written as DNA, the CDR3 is TGTGCCAGCAGCTTACTAGCGGGTACTCAAGAGACCCAGTACTTC.

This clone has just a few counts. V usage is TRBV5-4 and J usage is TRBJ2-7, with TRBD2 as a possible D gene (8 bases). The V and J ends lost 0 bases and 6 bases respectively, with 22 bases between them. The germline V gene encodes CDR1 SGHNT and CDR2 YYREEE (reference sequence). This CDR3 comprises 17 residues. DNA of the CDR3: TGTGCCAGCAGCTTGGCCGGGGGGGCAGCGGGGACAGCCGAGCAGTACTTC. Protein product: CASSLAGGAAGTAEQYF. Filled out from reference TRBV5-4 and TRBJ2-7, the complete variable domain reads ETGVTQSPTHLIKTRGQQVTLRCSSQSGHNTVSWYQQALGQGPQFIFQYYREEENGRGNFPPRFSGLQFPNYSSELNVNALELDDSALYLCASSLAGGAAGTAEQYFGPGTRLTVT.

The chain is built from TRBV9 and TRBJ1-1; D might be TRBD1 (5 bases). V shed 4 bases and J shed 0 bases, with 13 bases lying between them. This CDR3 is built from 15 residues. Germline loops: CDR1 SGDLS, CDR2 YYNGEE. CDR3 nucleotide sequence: TGTGCCAGCAGCTCCAGACAGATTATGAACACTGAAGCTTTCTTT. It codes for CASSSRQIMNTEAFF.